What follows are 7 T cell receptor beta chains derived from one specimen sequenced in a study of CD8+ T cells in alopecia areata. Sequencing templates came from extracted RNA that was reverse transcribed into cDNA. Produced via immunoSEQ multiplex PCR; TCRdb's table is partial and in-frame only. The sample has tens of thousands of clones; around 60% are singletons. Described treatment: oral pan-JAK inhibitor, 5-10 mg twice daily. The source was CD8+ T cells sorted from blood, collected at week 24, from a patient treated with tofacitinib. These receptors were obtained from a human donor with alopecia areata.

This clone has only a few counts. V gene TRBV29-1 combines with J gene TRBJ2-5, with D maybe TRBD1 (6 bases). The germline CDR1 and CDR2 sequences are SQVTM and ANQGSEA. V dropped 4 bases and J dropped 6 bases, with 12 bases sitting between them. The CDR3 is 12 residues long. The CDR3 nucleotides read TGCAGCGTTGTGGAACAGGGAAAGACCCAGTACTTC. This encodes CSVVEQGKTQYF.

CDR3 in amino acids: CAIRDSSYNEQFF. Here the CDR3 DNA reads TGTGCCATCAGAGACAGCTCCTACAATGAGCAGTTCTTC. The gene calls are TRBV10-3 and TRBJ2-1; TRBD1 might be the D (5 bases). V was cut by 6 bases and J by 0 bases, with 6 bases left in between. Germline V lookup: CDR1 ENHRY, CDR2 SYGVKD. This CDR3 region has 13 residues.

The rearrangement joins TRBV4-1 to TRBJ1-1; 8 nucleotides line up with TRBD1. Germline CDR1 reads MGHRA; CDR2 reads YSYEKL. With 4 bases clipped from V and 3 bases from J, the junction kept 10 bases outside the gene matches. The CDR3 is 16 residues long. As DNA, the CDR3 is TGCGCCAGCAGCCCACAGGGGGTGAGGTCGGACACTGAAGCTTTCTTT. Protein product: CASSPQGVRSDTEAFF.

The rearrangement joins TRBV7-9 to TRBJ2-5; 8 positions agree with TRBD1. The J segment lost 2 bases and the V segment lost 4 bases, leaving 6 bases of the junction unmatched. The CDR3 extends over 15 amino acids. CDR1 is SEHNR, CDR2 FQNEAQ, per germline (reference sequence). CDR3 amino acids: CASSSSDRAQETQYF. The CDR3 DNA is TGTGCCAGCAGCTCATCGGACAGGGCTCAAGAGACCCAGTACTTC.

The chain uses TRBV29-1 and TRBJ1-2; D gene uncertain. CDR1 and CDR2 (germline): SQVTM, ANQGSEA. V lost 3 bases, J lost 0 bases, and 8 bases lay in between. This CDR3 is built from 13 residues. The CDR3 sequence: CSVDGSTNYGYTF. CDR3 bases: TGCAGCGTTGATGGGAGTACTAACTATGGCTACACCTTC.

The chain joins TRBV4-3 to TRBJ2-2; D not resolved. This CDR3 has 16 residues. Germline values: CDR1 LGHNA, CDR2 YSLEER. The V and J ends lost 0 bases and 5 bases respectively, with 13 bases between them. CDR3 sequence: CASSQDSPSSTGELFF. CDR3 DNA: TGCGCCAGCAGCCAAGATTCCCCTTCTAGTACCGGGGAGCTGTTTTTT.

The chain joins TRBV7-3 to TRBJ2-3; the match to TRBD2 covers 8 bases. J was trimmed by 4 bases and V by 3 bases; bases with no gene match: 6. The CDR3 length is 15 residues. The germline V gene has CDR1 SGHTA and CDR2 FQGTGA. CDR3 coding DNA: TGTGCCAGCAGCTTGGCAGGGACTAGACCAGATACGCAGTATTTT. Translating it yields CASSLAGTRPDTQYF.